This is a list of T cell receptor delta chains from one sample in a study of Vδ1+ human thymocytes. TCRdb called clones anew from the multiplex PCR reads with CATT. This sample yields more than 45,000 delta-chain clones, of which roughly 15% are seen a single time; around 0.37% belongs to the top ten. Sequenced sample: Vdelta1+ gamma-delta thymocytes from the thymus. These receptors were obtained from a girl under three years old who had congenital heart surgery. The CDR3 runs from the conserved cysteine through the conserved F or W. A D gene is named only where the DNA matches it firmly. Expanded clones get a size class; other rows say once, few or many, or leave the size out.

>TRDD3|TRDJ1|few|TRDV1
TGTGCTCTTGGGGAACCAAAAACGGACTGGGGGATGGGGTACACCGATAAACTCATCTTT
CALGEPKTDWGMGYTDKLIF
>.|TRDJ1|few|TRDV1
TGTGCTCTTGGGGAACTTACCTCCTACGGCGATACGATATCACTCATCTTT
CALGELTSYGDTISLIF
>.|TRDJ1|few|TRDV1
TGTGCTCTTGGGGTTCCATGGGGCACCGATAAACTCATCTTT
CALGVPWGTDKLIF
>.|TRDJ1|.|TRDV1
TGTGCTCTTGGGGAACCGGATGGAGGGATTTACACCGATAAACTCATCTTT
CALGEPDGGIYTDKLIF
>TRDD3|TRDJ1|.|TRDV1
TGTGCTCTTGGGGAACTTATCCTTACTGGGGGCTTGTACACCGATAAACTCATCTTT
CALGELILTGGLYTDKLIF
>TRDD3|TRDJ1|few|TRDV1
TGTGCTCTTGGGAAGGGGCAAAATCCGGAGGTAACTGGGGGATACGCCGATAAACTCATCTTT
CALGKGQNPEVTGGYADKLIF
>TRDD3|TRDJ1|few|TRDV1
TGTGCTCTTGGGGAACGAAGGGGGGGCTGGGGGACCCTGTGCACCGATAAACTCATCTTT
CALGERRGGWGTLCTDKLIF
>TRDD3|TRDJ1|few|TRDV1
TGTGCTCTTGGGGAACGTACTGGGGGCCTTCTTTACACCGATAAACTCATCTTT
CALGERTGGLLYTDKLIF
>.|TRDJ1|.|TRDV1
TGTGCTCTTGGGGACCCCGATCTACGTTACCGGGGGTTCCACACCGATAAACTCATCTTT
CALGDPDLRYRGFHTDKLIF
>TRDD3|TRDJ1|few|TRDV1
TGTGCTCTTGGGCCCTGGGTCGGGCCTTCTCTACAGGGGGGATCCGATAAACTCATCTTT
CALGPWVGPSLQGGSDKLIF
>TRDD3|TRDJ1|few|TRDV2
TGTGCCTGTCCGTACTGGGGGATACGCCCGGGGCTCATCTTT
CACPYWGIRPGLIF
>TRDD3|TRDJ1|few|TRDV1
TGTGCTCTTGGGGAACTGCCCCCACTGGGGGATACCCACACCGATAAACTCATCTTT
CALGELPPLGDTHTDKLIF
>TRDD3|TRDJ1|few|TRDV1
TGTGCTCTTGGGAGCCCTACTAACCCAGGCTGGGGGATACAAGGTGACGGGTACACCGATAAACTCATCTTT
CALGSPTNPGWGIQGDGYTDKLIF
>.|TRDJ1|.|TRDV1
TGTGCTCTTGGGGAACTAGGGTCCTTCGTACTGGGTTGGGTGTACACCGATAAACTCATCTTT
CALGELGSFVLGWVYTDKLIF
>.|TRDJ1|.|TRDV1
TGTGCTCTTGGGGAACTAGTCCGGGGTCGGACCGGTACTGTCCACACCGATAAACTCATCTTT
CALGELVRGRTGTVHTDKLIF
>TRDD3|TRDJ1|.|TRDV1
TGTGCTCTTGGGGATTCCTTCGGAGTTAGTGGGGGATTGAGGATCGATAAACTCATCTTT
CALGDSFGVSGGLRIDKLIF
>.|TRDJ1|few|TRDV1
TGTGCTCTTGGGGGGCCCTTCCCCCCAACCGATAAACTCATCTTT
CALGGPFPPTDKLIF
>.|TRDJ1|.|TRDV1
TGTGCTCTTGGGGAAAGTTACTGGGTCACCCCGTACACCGATAAACTCATCTTT
CALGESYWVTPYTDKLIF
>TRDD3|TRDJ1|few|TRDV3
TGTGCCTTTCGGGTCCCCTGCTGGGGGATAACCGATAAACTCATCTTT
CAFRVPCWGITDKLIF
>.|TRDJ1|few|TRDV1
TGTGCTCTTGGGGCAGCCTTCCTACTGGGGGACACCGATAAACTCATCTTT
CALGAAFLLGDTDKLIF
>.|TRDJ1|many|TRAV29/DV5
TGTGCAAACCTTCCCCCCTACCATCCCGATAAACTCATCTTT
CANLPPYHPDKLIF
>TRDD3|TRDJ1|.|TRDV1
TGTGCTCTTGGGGAATCCGGAGCGGGATACGCGGGGGATAAACTCATCTTT
CALGESGAGYAGDKLIF
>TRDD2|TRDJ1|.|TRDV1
TGTGCTCTTGGGGAATTTGGATCTTCCTACCTTGTACTGGGTGCTCGTGAGCCTTCGGGGTTAGAGTACACCGATAAACTCATCTTT
CALGEFGSSYLVLGAREPSGLEYTDKLIF
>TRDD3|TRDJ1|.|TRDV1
TGTGCTCTTGGGGAAGTCTTCTTCTGCCCTTCCGGGGATACCTACACCGATAAACTCATCTTT
CALGEVFFCPSGDTYTDKLIF
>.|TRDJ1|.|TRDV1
TGTGCTCTTGGGGAACTCCTTCCTACGGGGGATACGCCCGATAAACTCATCTTT
CALGELLPTGDTPDKLIF
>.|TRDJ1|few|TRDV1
TGTGCTCTTGGGGAAGGGCTTCTAGCGGCCGATAAACTCATCTTT
CALGEGLLAADKLIF
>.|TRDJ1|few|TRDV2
TGTGCCTGTGACACATTTGTCCATTACGGTGGGTCCCCTCTAATCACCGATAAACTCATCTTT
CACDTFVHYGGSPLITDKLIF
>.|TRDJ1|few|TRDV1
TGTGCTCTTGGGGAACTAGGTCCTCCTACCCGGGGGACGTTGCTCGATAAACTCATCTTT
CALGELGPPTRGTLLDKLIF
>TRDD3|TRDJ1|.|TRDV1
TGTGCTCTTGGGGTCTATACTTCCGATCACAAACTGGGGGATATGACCGATAAACTCATCTTT
CALGVYTSDHKLGDMTDKLIF
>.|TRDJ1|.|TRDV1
TGTGCTCTTGGGGACCCCTTCCCCCTACAGTACACCGATAAACTCATCTTT
CALGDPFPLQYTDKLIF